The sequence of this T cell receptor (beta chain) was determined in a study of post-analysis software for immune sequencing data. Study background: Patients had relapsing-remitting, secondary progressive or progressive-relapsing multiple sclerosis; some lacked subtype. The study's findings and limits: Roughly 5 TRBV segments (TRBV5-6, TRBV5-1 and TRBV20-1 among them) occurred more frequently in patients than in controls. Versus controls, multiple sclerosis patients showed significantly lower diversity (normalized Chao1).

Sequencing libraries made from TCR beta cDNA carried unique molecular identifiers. Roughly 500,000 cDNA molecules were obtained from around 1 to 9.1 million T cells. TCRdb recomputed calls from the PCR reads with MiXCR, one row per CDR3 protein. Among 750,000 to 950,000 distinct CDR3 sequences, 53% were seen once, and the ten largest hold approximately 4.3%. Worth noting for this clonotype: No antigen is known for it.

CDR1 and CDR2 (germline): SQVTM, ANQGSEA. There are 13 residues in the CDR3. V shed 5 bases, J shed 9 bases, and the junction held 9 bases outside the gene matches. This TCR was recovered from a girl between 10 and 17 years old with multiple sclerosis. The sample taken for sequencing was blood. This chain connects TRBV29-1 to TRBJ2-2; 7 nucleotides line up with TRBD1. CDR3: CSVRDRQRRELFF. The CDR3, as DNA: TGCAGCGTTCGGGACAGACAAAGAAGGGAGCTGTTTTTT.